What follows is one T cell receptor beta chain and its context. The antigen remains undetermined. Trimming cost V 4 bases and J 4 bases; bases outside gene matches: 4. The CDR3 is 14 amino acids. The germline V gene encodes CDR1 SGHRS and CDR2 YFSETQ. The study reverse transcribed the entire isolated RNA, so it sequenced expressed TCRB transcripts. The protocol was immunoSEQ multiplex PCR, while the TCRdb copy is restricted to in-frame clones and leaves out a portion. In the table there are around 430,000 clones, approximately 30% of which are singletons. This entry comes from a study of beta chain features in type 1 diabetes. Study in general: Sorted cell examination encompassed 100 million to 110 million cells across all samples. Study-wide points: TCRB repertoires of naive, central memory and Treg cells appeared more similar among patients than among healthy donors. A pattern of fewer insertions and more deletions at VDJ junctions was seen in type 1 diabetes patients.

Isolation of CD4+ naive, central memory, regulatory and stem cell-like memory cells was achieved by sorting via CD45RO/CCR7/CD25/CD127/CD95/CD27. The source is a man aged 18 to 29 in good health. Material: naive CD4+ T cells from blood. The chain links TRBV5-1 to TRBJ2-3; TRBD2 agrees at 9 bases. The CDR3 coding sequence is TGCGCCAGCAGCCACGGGACTAGCCCAGATACGCAGTATTTT. As protein: CASSHGTSPDTQYF.